The 30 T cell receptor beta chains in this list originate from one sample, sequenced in a study of T cell repertoires and Cas9 in healthy adults. Profiling relied on immunoSEQ multiplex PCR, and the TCRdb table lists in-frame clones only, not all of them. The table shows tens of thousands of clones, with roughly nine tenths occurring only once. Material for sequencing was CD4+ effector T cells (CD127+, CD25-, CD137-, CD154-) from PBMCs; culture status not recorded. These receptors were taken from a human donor in good health.

The chain uses TRBV4-1 and TRBJ2-7, with 7 nucleotides matching TRBD2. CDR1 is MGHRA, CDR2 YSYEKL, per germline. The CDR3 spans 15 residues. Losses at the gene ends were 4 bases for V and 2 bases for J; bases not matched to a gene: 8. The CDR3 DNA sequence: TGCGCCAGCAGCCTTGAGCGGGGAGGAACCTACGAGCAGTACTTC. It codes for CASSLERGGTYEQYF.

This chain connects TRBV27 to TRBJ2-7; D call uncertain. Trimming removed 2 bases from V and 0 bases from J, with 11 bases in between. The germline CDR1 and CDR2 sequences are MNHEY and SMNVEV (reference sequence). The CDR3 extends over 15 amino acids. The CDR3 sequence is CASSLTPYGSYEQYF. The CDR3 DNA follows: TGTGCCAGCAGTTTAACCCCCTACGGCTCCTACGAGCAGTACTTC.

J is TRBJ2-2 and V is TRBV28; TRBD2 matches at 14 bases. CDR3 length equals 18 residues. V lost 6 bases and J lost 4; bases outside the gene matches: 10. From germline, CDR1 is MDHEN and CDR2 SYDVKM. The chain's CDR3 is CASRFGTSGSLGTGELFF. In DNA form, the CDR3 reads TGTGCCAGCAGGTTTGGGACTAGCGGGAGTCTAGGCACCGGGGAGCTGTTTTTT.

The chain combines TRBV19 with TRBJ1-1; a weak D match, TRBD1 (5 bases). The germline gives CDR1 LNHDA, CDR2 SQIVND (reference sequence). This CDR3 spans 16 amino acids. The V and J ends lost 5 bases and 4 bases respectively, with 20 bases between them. Here the CDR3 DNA reads TGTGCCAGTAGTTTCCTTCGGGGGTCGGAGGGCACTGAAGCTTTCTTT. Its protein is CASSFLRGSEGTEAFF.

V is TRBV5-4 and J is TRBJ2-5; no firm D call. V lost 0 bases to trimming and J lost 5 bases, with 8 bases between them. The CDR3 length is 13 residues. CDR1 and CDR2 from the germline V gene are SGHNT and YYREEE (reference sequence). CDR3 region: CASSLAGGETQYF. The CDR3 DNA reads as TGTGCCAGCAGCTTGGCGGGTGGTGAGACCCAGTACTTC.

This chain uses TRBV7-9 with TRBJ2-7; D might be TRBD2 (6 bases). The CDR3 contains 14 residues. The germline gives CDR1 SEHNR, CDR2 FQNEAQ (reference sequence). The V gene lost 5 bases and the J gene lost 3 bases, with 14 bases spanning the gap. CDR3 coding DNA: TGTGCCAGCAGCACGCCGGGACTCTTCTACGAGCAGTACTTC. Protein sequence: CASSTPGLFYEQYF.

This clone was found a few times. The chain carries TRBV5-5 and TRBJ1-2, with TRBD1 matching 11 bases. Germline CDR1 reads SGHKS; CDR2 reads YYEKEE (reference sequence). The CDR3 is 14 amino acids. Germline trimming cut 0 bases from V and 5 bases from J; bases unmatched to any gene: 0. DNA for the CDR3: TGTGCCAGCAGCTTGGGGGACAGGGGGTATGGCTACACCTTC. It specifies CASSLGDRGYGYTF.

The V gene is TRBV27, the J gene TRBJ1-4, with 8 bases aligning to TRBD1. The CDR3 is made up of 15 amino acids. Germline V gene data show CDR1 as MNHEY and CDR2 as SMNVEV (reference sequence). With 0 bases clipped from V and 5 bases from J, the junction kept 2 bases outside the gene matches. The CDR3 protein is CASSLSTGVNEKLFF. The CDR3 region has the DNA TGTGCCAGCAGTTTATCGACAGGGGTCAATGAAAAACTGTTTTTT.

CDR3 sequence reads: CASSFPPNPRDRMRYEQYF. The CDR3 bases are TGTGCCAGCAGTTTTCCCCCCAACCCCCGGGACAGAATGCGCTACGAGCAGTACTTC. V gene TRBV28 combines with J gene TRBJ2-7; 7 bases map to TRBD1. Looked up from germline, CDR1 is MDHEN and CDR2 is SYDVKM. The CDR3 contains 19 residues. Trimming took 3 bases from V and 3 from J; bases not matched to a gene: 20.

This chain joins TRBV19 and TRBJ2-7; tentatively, D is TRBD1 (5 bases). Germline values: CDR1 LNHDA, CDR2 SQIVND (reference sequence). This CDR3 region has 11 residues. The V end lost 6 bases, the J end lost 3 bases, and 6 bases lay between the germline ends. For the CDR3, the DNA is TGTGCCAGTAGCGACAGCTACGAGCAGTACTTC. The encoded protein is CASSDSYEQYF.

In DNA form, the CDR3 reads TGTGCCAGCAGTGAATCCGGACCTTATGAGCAGTTCTTC. Translating it yields CASSESGPYEQFF. The chain couples TRBV25-1 to TRBJ2-1; D ambiguous. This CDR3 has 13 residues. With 1 base removed from V and 8 bases from J, the gap between germline ends came to 9 bases. Germline V CDR1 and CDR2: MGHDK, SYGVNS.

The sample holds a few counts of this clone. The rearrangement links TRBV12-5 to TRBJ2-3; D call uncertain. The germline V and J ends were trimmed by 2 bases and 0 bases, with 6 bases remaining between them. Germline lookup yields CDR1 LGHNT and CDR2 FRNRAP. The CDR3 runs to 14 residues. The CDR3 protein is CASGLPASTDTQYF. The CDR3 DNA reads as TGTGCTAGTGGTTTGCCTGCTAGCACAGATACGCAGTATTTT. The whole variable domain, remainder taken from reference TRBV12-5 and TRBJ2-3, is DARVTQTPRHKVTEMGQEVTMRCQPILGHNTVFWYRQTMMQGLELLAYFRNRAPLDDSGMPKDRFSAEMPDATLATLKIQPSEPRDSAVYFCASGLPASTDTQYFGPGTRLTVL.

The chain has TRBV5-5 and TRBJ1-5; unclear D gene. Germline CDR1 reads SGHKS; CDR2 reads YYEKEE (reference sequence). There are 14 residues in the CDR3. Between the trimmed V and J ends, which lost 4 bases and 2 bases, there was a span of 10 bases. The CDR3, as DNA: TGTGCCAGCAGCCAAGGGCTAGGCAATCAGCCCCAGCATTTT. It yields the protein CASSQGLGNQPQHF.

The V gene is TRBV5-1, the J gene TRBJ2-3, with TRBD2 matching 9 bases. The length of the CDR3 is 17 residues. Unmatched junction bases numbered 8, after V lost 0 bases and J lost 3 bases. Germline loops: CDR1 SGHRS, CDR2 YFSETQ. The CDR3 bases are TGCGCCAGCAGCTTGGCCGGGACTAGCACCTCGACAGATACGCAGTATTTT. This translates into CASSLAGTSTSTDTQYF.

The rearrangement links TRBV7-9 to TRBJ1-1; D not resolved. The CDR3 runs 15 residues. V was cut by 5 bases and J by 1 base, with 14 bases left in between. Germline V lookup: CDR1 SEHNR, CDR2 FQNEAQ (reference sequence). The CDR3 is CASSPEGRANTEAFF. CDR3 coding DNA: TGTGCCAGCAGCCCAGAAGGCCGGGCGAACACTGAAGCTTTCTTT.

The sample holds one count of this clone. The rearrangement uses TRBV5-6 and TRBJ2-3; 8 nucleotides match TRBD2. V was clipped by 2 bases and J by 3 bases; unmatched bases: 2. Per germline, CDR1 SGHDT and CDR2 YYEEEE. The CDR3 spans 14 residues. The DNA for the CDR3 is TGTGCCAGCAGCTTCGGCGGGGGGACAGATACGCAGTATTTT. This codes for CASSFGGGTDTQYF.

The chain employs TRBV28 and TRBJ1-2; 9 nucleotides match TRBD1. Looked up from germline, CDR1 is MDHEN and CDR2 is SYDVKM. The ends lost 7 bases at V and 4 bases at J; junction bases unmatched: 7. The length of the CDR3 is 14 residues. The CDR3 DNA follows: TGTGCCAGCACCCGACAGGGGGAGGGCTATGGCTACACCTTC. This gives the protein CASTRQGEGYGYTF.

The chain recombines TRBV28 with TRBJ2-2; TRBD1 agrees at 10 bases. The CDR3 consists of 16 residues. Germline assignment: CDR1 MDHEN and CDR2 SYDVKM. Trimming cost V 6 bases and J 5 bases; bases outside gene matches: 9. CDR3 in amino acids: CASSSGTGVSTGELFF. CDR3 bases: TGTGCCAGCAGCTCGGGGACAGGGGTTTCTACCGGGGAGCTGTTTTTT.

V gene TRBV7-8 combines with J gene TRBJ1-2; 10 bases are a match to TRBD1. Germline V gene data show CDR1 as SGHVS and CDR2 as FQNEAQ. Losses at the gene ends were 5 bases for V and 4 bases for J; bases not matched to a gene: 7. The CDR3 runs 15 residues. The CDR3 DNA is TGTGCCAGCAGCCGGAGCGGGACAGGGGCCTATGGCTACACCTTC. This gives the protein CASSRSGTGAYGYTF.

This clone occurred once. V and J are TRBV4-2 and TRBJ2-1; 9 bases are shared with TRBD2. Germline-derived CDR1 and CDR2 are LGHNA and YNFKEQ. The length of the CDR3 is 17 residues. The V and J ends lost 0 bases and 4 bases, in that order; junction bases with no gene match: 7. The CDR3 coding sequence is TGTGCCAGCAGCCAAGATTGGGCGGGAGGGAGGTACAATGAGCAGTTCTTC. It encodes CASSQDWAGGRYNEQFF.

V usage is TRBV6-7 and J usage is TRBJ2-7; 7 bases align to TRBD1. TRBV6-7 is designated an ORF whose function remains uncertain. This CDR3 has 20 residues. With 0 bases clipped from V and 2 bases from J, the junction kept 19 bases outside the gene matches. In nucleotides, the CDR3 is TGTGCCAGCAGTTACTCGATAGAGGACAGGCGCCGTCGTGCGGCCTACGAGCAGTACTTC. It yields the protein CASSYSIEDRRRRAAYEQYF.

The chain employs TRBV7-2 and TRBJ2-5; weak D call: TRBD2 (6 bases). Germline V gene lookup returns CDR1 SGHTA and CDR2 FQGNSA. Trimming took off 5 bases at V and 5 bases at J, with 12 bases between the two ends. The CDR3 contains 13 residues. The CDR3 coding sequence is TGTGCCAGCAGCGCCCCAGGGAGGGAGACCCAGTACTTC. Its protein product is CASSAPGRETQYF.

The J gene is TRBJ1-1, the V gene TRBV6-1; TRBD1 might be the D (5 bases). This CDR3 comprises 13 residues. V dropped 6 bases and J dropped 1 base, with 9 bases sitting between them. The germline gives CDR1 MNHNS, CDR2 SASEGT. Here the CDR3 reads CASSPTGNTEAFF. DNA of the CDR3: TGTGCCAGCAGCCCAACAGGGAACACTGAAGCTTTCTTT.

V and J are TRBV27 and TRBJ2-4; possible D gene TRBD2, 5 bases. This CDR3 comprises 14 residues. Trimming removed 3 bases at V and 0 bases at J, with 6 bases between. Looked up from germline, CDR1 is MNHEY and CDR2 is SMNVEV (reference sequence). CDR3 region: CASSFGVAKNIQYF. The CDR3 DNA is TGTGCCAGCAGTTTCGGGGTAGCCAAAAACATTCAGTACTTC.

The chain joins TRBV7-8 to TRBJ1-1; the D gene is possibly TRBD1 (6 bases). The CDR3 runs 16 residues. The germline gives CDR1 SGHVS, CDR2 FQNEAQ. Deletions cut 5 bases from V and 1 base from J, with 17 bases between. CDR3 bases: TGTGCCAGCAGCCTCGGACCCTCAGGGGAGAACACTGAAGCTTTCTTT. This codes for CASSLGPSGENTEAFF. Supplemented by reference TRBV7-8 and TRBJ1-1, the full variable domain reads GAGVSQSPRYKVAKRGQDVALRCDPISGHVSLFWYQQALGQGPEFLTYFQNEAQLDKSGLPSDRFFAERPEGSVSTLKIQRTQQEDSAVYLCASSLGPSGENTEAFFGQGTRLTVV.

The CDR3 DNA sequence: TGTGCCAGCAGCTACACACTAGCGGGAGGCCAAGAGACCCAGTACTTC. It translates to CASSYTLAGGQETQYF. The chain links TRBV9 to TRBJ2-5; TRBD2 matches 12 bases. Germline V gives CDR1 SGDLS, CDR2 YYNGEE. Trimming took 4 bases from V and 1 from J; bases not matched to a gene: 5. There are 16 residues in the CDR3.

This clone has just a few counts. The rearrangement joins TRBV15 to TRBJ2-7; perhaps TRBD2 as D (5 bases). The CDR3 is 12 amino acids. The V end lost 3 bases, the J end lost 3 bases, and 6 bases lay between the germline ends. The germline V gene has CDR1 LNHNV and CDR2 YYDKDF (reference sequence). The CDR3 coding sequence is TGTGCCACCAGCAGGGACTTCTACGAGCAGTACTTC. Translated: CATSRDFYEQYF.

For the CDR3, the DNA is TGTGCCAGCAGTTTATTACCGAACACCCTGGGGTCACCCCTCCACTTT. Translation: CASSLLPNTLGSPLHF. V is TRBV28 and J is TRBJ1-6; no clear D. Germline V gene lookup returns CDR1 MDHEN and CDR2 SYDVKM. Trimming removed 1 base at V and 10 bases at J, with 17 bases between. CDR3 length equals 16 residues.

With regard to this clone: Other nucleotide sequences in the sample specify the same CDR3. CDR3 sequence reads: CASSEIAGGGLSEQYF. The CDR3 DNA sequence: TGCGCCAGCAGCGAAATCGCGGGGGGAGGGTTATCCGAGCAGTACTTC. The chain links TRBV5-1 to TRBJ2-7; 8 bases are shared with TRBD2. The CDR3 runs 16 residues. V trimming: 4 bases; J trimming: 6 bases; junction bases outside the gene matches: 15. Germline assignment: CDR1 SGHRS and CDR2 YFSETQ.

This rearrangement joins TRBV11-3 to TRBJ2-2; 7 nucleotides line up with TRBD1. The junction had 8 bases not matched to a gene; V was cut back by 0 bases and J by 4 bases. There are 17 residues in the CDR3. Germline-derived CDR1 and CDR2 are SGHNT and YENEEA. The chain's CDR3 is CASSLDRDRRPTGELFF. In nucleotides, the CDR3 is TGTGCCAGCAGCTTAGATCGGGACAGAAGACCCACCGGGGAGCTGTTTTTT.